These 27 T cell receptor beta chains originate from one sample sequenced in a study of human thymus T cells. Thymus pieces cut out during corrective heart surgery were the tissue that was used. TCRdb's copy holds only in-frame clones and misses some; the assay was immunoSEQ multiplex PCR. The profile shows roughly 130,000 clones, around 94% of them singletons. The specimen was thymus tissue. These receptors all come from a boy under two years old with a congenital heart defect but otherwise immunologically healthy.

This clone was picked up one time. The chain has TRBV7-9 and TRBJ1-1, with 8 nucleotides matching TRBD1. Trimming removed 6 bases from V and 4 bases from J; junction bases left unmatched: 7. This CDR3 spans 14 amino acids. CDR1 SEHNR and CDR2 FQNEAQ come from the germline V gene (reference sequence). Here the CDR3 reads CASRPDRVATEAFF. CDR3 sequence (DNA): TGTGCCAGCAGACCGGACAGGGTGGCCACTGAAGCTTTCTTT. Together with reference TRBV7-9 and TRBJ1-1, the CDR3 gives the full variable domain: DTGVSQNPRHKITKRGQNVTFRCDPISEHNRLYWYRQTLGQGPEFLTYFQNEAQLEKSRLLSDRFSAERPKGSFSTLEIQRTEQGDSAMYLCASRPDRVATEAFFGQGTRLTVV.

V is TRBV5-1 and J is TRBJ1-2; perhaps TRBD1 as D (6 bases). Trimming took off 0 bases at V and 0 bases at J, with 9 bases between the two ends. CDR3 size: 15 residues. Germline CDR1 is SGHRS and CDR2 is YFSETQ. CDR3 bases: TGCGCCAGCAGCTTGGACAGGGCCACTAACTATGGCTACACCTTC. Translating gives CASSLDRATNYGYTF. Full variable domain (outside the CDR3, taken from reference TRBV5-1 and TRBJ1-2): KAGVTQTPRYLIKTRGQQVTLSCSPISGHRSVSWYQQTPGQGLQFLFEYFSETQRNKGNFPGRFSGRQFSNSRSEMNVSTLELGDSALYLCASSLDRATNYGYTFGSGTRLTVV.

The chain uses TRBV6-1 and TRBJ1-2; unclear D gene. Germline assignment: CDR1 MNHNS and CDR2 SASEGT. This CDR3 contains 13 residues. Between the trimmed V and J ends, which lost 0 bases and 8 bases, there was a span of 10 bases. In DNA, the CDR3 is TGTGCCAGCAGTGAAGCAGGGCATGGGGGCTACACCTTC. Protein sequence: CASSEAGHGGYTF.

This rearrangement joins TRBV25-1 to TRBJ2-1, with D perhaps being TRBD1 or TRBD2 (5 bases each). V was clipped by 8 bases and J by 14 bases, with 16 bases between them. Looked up from germline, CDR1 is MGHDK and CDR2 is SYGVNS. The CDR3 runs to 11 residues. The chain's CDR3 is CASETGTHEFF. CDR3 nucleotides: TGTGCCAGCGAGACCGGGACCCATGAGTTCTTC. Full variable domain (outside the CDR3, taken from reference TRBV25-1 and TRBJ2-1): EADIYQTPRYLVIGTGKKITLECSQTMGHDKMYWYQQDPGMELHLIHYSYGVNSTEKGDLSSESTVSRIRTEHFPLTLESARPSHTSQYLCASETGTHEFFGPGTRLTVL.

As to this clone: Germline and junction disagree at one end, which may indicate a read error. The rearrangement uses TRBV6-1 and TRBJ1-6; no reliable D call. There are 11 residues in the CDR3. Germline V lookup: CDR1 MNHNS, CDR2 SASEGT. CDR3 DNA: TGTGCCAGCAGTGATAACTCACCCCTCCACTTT. It is translated as CASSDNSPLHF.

V is TRBV9 and J is TRBJ2-2; 10 bases are shared with TRBD2. After removal of 3 bases from V and 2 bases from J, the junction contained 4 bases not matched to a gene. Germline V gives CDR1 SGDLS, CDR2 YYNGEE. The CDR3 has 16 residues. CDR3 in DNA: TGTGCCAGCAGCGACACTAGCGGGGAAAACACCGGGGAGCTGTTTTTT. This codes for CASSDTSGENTGELFF.

The V gene is TRBV4-3, the J gene TRBJ1-6, with 9 bases that match TRBD1. CDR3 size: 15 residues. Per the germline V gene, CDR1 is LGHNA and CDR2 is YSLEER. Trimming cost V 4 bases and J 10 bases; bases outside gene matches: 8. CDR3 protein: CASSPWTGEESPLHF. CDR3 in DNA: TGCGCCAGCAGCCCGTGGACAGGGGAAGAATCACCCCTCCACTTT.

The chain carries TRBV28 and TRBJ2-3, with 11 positions matching TRBD2. The CDR3 runs 15 residues. CDR1 is MDHEN, CDR2 SYDVKM, per germline. The V gene end was trimmed by 7 bases and the J gene end by 2 bases; junction bases not matched to a gene: 5. CDR3 residues: CASIPGLADTDTQYF. CDR3 coding DNA: TGTGCCAGCATCCCGGGACTAGCGGACACAGATACGCAGTATTTT. The variable domain in full, completed from reference TRBV28 and TRBJ2-3, reads DVKVTQSSRYLVKRTGEKVFLECVQDMDHENMFWYRQDPGLGLRLIYFSYDVKMKEKGDIPEGYSVSREKKERFSLILESASTNQTSMYLCASIPGLADTDTQYFGPGTRLTVL.

The genes are TRBV5-6 and TRBJ1-2; 9 bases are shared with TRBD1. With V trimmed by 4 bases and J by 8 bases, 15 bases remained unmatched. This CDR3 has 16 residues. From germline, CDR1 is SGHDT and CDR2 YYEEEE. The CDR3 loop reads CASSPVPGQGTVGYTF. CDR3 nucleotides: TGTGCCAGCAGCCCTGTTCCGGGACAGGGAACTGTGGGCTACACCTTC.

The chain has TRBV19 and TRBJ2-3; the match to TRBD1 covers 11 bases. V lost 4 bases to trimming and J lost 3 bases; unmatched junction nucleotides: 6. This CDR3 is built from 16 residues. Germline-derived CDR1 and CDR2 are LNHDA and SQIVND (reference sequence). CDR3 nucleotide sequence: TGTGCCAGTAGTAAGGGACAGGGGGTAAAAACAGATACGCAGTATTTT. It specifies CASSKGQGVKTDTQYF.

This rearrangement joins TRBV4-1 to TRBJ2-5, with a weak D call TRBD2 (7 bases). The germline V and J ends were trimmed by 3 bases and 2 bases, with 10 bases remaining between them. The CDR3 has 14 residues. Germline loops: CDR1 MGHRA, CDR2 YSYEKL. The CDR3 region has the DNA TGCGCCAGCAGCCAGGAGGGGGGGCAAGAGACCCAGTACTTC. Protein: CASSQEGGQETQYF.

This sequence joins TRBV6-5 and TRBJ1-2; TRBD1 matches at 7 bases. Germline V lookup: CDR1 MNHEY, CDR2 SVGAGI. This CDR3 region has 15 residues. V was pared by 4 bases and J by 1 base, with 6 bases of the junction left unmatched. The CDR3 sequence is CASSFNQGGNYGYTF. CDR3 sequence (DNA): TGTGCCAGCAGTTTCAACCAGGGGGGTAACTATGGCTACACCTTC.

The chain links TRBV30 to TRBJ1-4; D is uncertain. V was shortened by 0 bases and J by 5 bases, with 13 bases between the two germline ends. The germline V gene encodes CDR1 GTSNPN and CDR2 SVGIG (reference sequence). This CDR3 region has 15 residues. This CDR3 is CAWSVLAQTNEKLFF. DNA of the CDR3: TGTGCCTGGAGTGTACTGGCACAGACGAATGAAAAACTGTTTTTT.

CDR3 residues: CASSVGGQLYGYTF. CDR3 nucleotides: TGTGCCAGCAGCGTAGGAGGACAGCTATATGGCTACACCTTC. This chain uses TRBV2 with TRBJ1-2, with a tentative D call TRBD1 (6 bases). V was trimmed by 6 bases and J by 5 bases, leaving 16 bases between them. The CDR3 is made up of 14 amino acids. Germline lookup yields CDR1 SNHLY and CDR2 FYNNEI.

This clone turned up a few times. The chain links TRBV7-9 to TRBJ1-6; TRBD1 matches 8 bases. Germline V gives CDR1 SEHNR, CDR2 FQNEAQ (reference sequence). This CDR3 has 16 amino acids. With V trimmed by 2 bases and J by 6 bases, 6 bases remained unmatched. CDR3 sequence reads: CASSLIAGGCNSPLHF. The CDR3 coding sequence is TGTGCCAGCAGCTTAATAGCAGGGGGCTGTAATTCACCCCTCCACTTT.

The gene calls are TRBV11-2 and TRBJ2-3, with 7 bases identical to TRBD2. CDR1 and CDR2 (germline): SGHAT, FQNNGV. CDR3 length: 17 residues. V was clipped by 5 bases and J by 2 bases; unmatched bases: 13. The CDR3 DNA follows: TGTGCCAGCAGCCTTCGGACTAGTTCCCTTTCCACAGATACGCAGTATTTT. Protein sequence: CASSLRTSSLSTDTQYF. The complete variable domain, with remaining parts taken from reference TRBV11-2 and TRBJ2-3, reads EAGVAQSPRYKIIEKRQSVAFWCNPISGHATLYWYQQILGQGPKLLIQFQNNGVVDDSQLPKDRFSAERLKGVDSTLKIQPAKLEDSAVYLCASSLRTSSLSTDTQYFGPGTRLTVL.

J is TRBJ2-7 and V is TRBV11-3, with unresolved D. V gave up 3 bases and J gave up 3 bases, with 12 bases separating them. The CDR3 length is 14 residues. Germline V lookup: CDR1 SGHNT, CDR2 YENEEA. The CDR3 nucleotides read TGTGCCAGCAGCTTGGCACCGAACCGCTACGAGCAGTACTTC. Translation: CASSLAPNRYEQYF. Full variable domain (missing parts from reference TRBV11-3 and TRBJ2-7): EAGVVQSPRYKIIEKKQPVAFWCNPISGHNTLYWYLQNLGQGPELLIRYENEEAVDDSQLPKDRFSAERLKGVDSTLKIQPAELGDSAVYLCASSLAPNRYEQYFGPGTRLTVT.

The CDR3, as DNA: TGTGCCAGCAGAACGACTCCCCGGGACAGGGAGTGCCAGCCCCAGCATTTT. Protein: CASRTTPRDRECQPQHF. The rearrangement joins TRBV28 to TRBJ1-5; 9 nucleotides align to TRBD1. CDR1 MDHEN and CDR2 SYDVKM come from the germline V gene. CDR3 length: 17 amino acids. J gave up 7 bases and V 6 bases, and 16 bases lay outside the gene matches.

The rearrangement links TRBV2 to TRBJ2-1, with D unresolved. This CDR3 contains 15 residues. The V end lost 6 bases, the J end lost 5 bases, and 17 bases lay between the germline ends. Germline V gives CDR1 SNHLY, CDR2 FYNNEI. This chain's CDR3 is CASSPQSLPDNEQFF. CDR3 bases: TGTGCCAGCAGCCCTCAGTCCCTACCCGACAATGAGCAGTTCTTC.

The chain links TRBV4-2 to TRBJ1-4; a weak D match, TRBD1 (5 bases). Germline V lookup: CDR1 LGHNA, CDR2 YNFKEQ. CDR3 length equals 18 residues. The V end was cut by 1 base, the J end by 6 bases, with 21 bases between. The CDR3 DNA follows: TGTGCCAGCAGCCAAGCCCCTTGGGGCCGGGAAAGAGATGAAAAACTGTTTTTT. Its translation is CASSQAPWGRERDEKLFF.

The genes are TRBV4-3 and TRBJ2-1, with D possibly TRBD2 on 5 matching bases. The germline gives CDR1 LGHNA, CDR2 YSLEER. V gave up 0 bases and J gave up 9 bases, with 21 bases separating them. The CDR3 is 17 amino acids. CDR3 bases: TGCGCCAGCAGCCAAGATTGGGAAAGCGCAGCGGAATGTGAGCAGTTCTTC. Translating gives CASSQDWESAAECEQFF.

V gene TRBV5-6 combines with J gene TRBJ1-5, with D possibly matching TRBD1 (5 bases). The CDR3 totals 15 residues. The ends were cut back, 0 bases at V and 6 bases at J, with 13 bases in the middle. Germline CDR1 and CDR2: SGHDT and YYEEEE. CDR3 residues: CASSLGSFGTQPQHF. CDR3 bases: TGTGCCAGCAGCTTGGGAAGTTTTGGGACTCAGCCCCAGCATTTT. The whole variable domain, filled in from reference TRBV5-6 and TRBJ1-5, reads DAGVTQSPTHLIKTRGQQVTLRCSPKSGHDTVSWYQQALGQGPQFIFQYYEEEERQRGNFPDRFSGHQFPNYSSELNVNALLLGDSALYLCASSLGSFGTQPQHFGDGTRLSIL.

This clone has only a few counts. The J gene is TRBJ1-1, the V gene TRBV7-6; 8 nucleotides align to TRBD1. The germline V gene has CDR1 SGHVS and CDR2 FNYEAQ. V gave up 5 bases and J gave up 0 bases; unmatched junction bases: 5. The CDR3 extends over 15 amino acids. CDR3: CASSPGTGLNTEAFF. The DNA of the CDR3 is TGTGCCAGCAGCCCCGGGACAGGCCTGAACACTGAAGCTTTCTTT.

The gene calls are TRBV6-5 and TRBJ1-1, with unresolved D. This CDR3 has 11 residues. Germline V gene sequence: CDR1 MNHEY, CDR2 SVGAGI. Trimming left V 10 bases short and J 7 bases short, with 13 bases between. The DNA for the CDR3 is TGTGCCACCACCGGTGAGGGTGAAGCTTTCTTT. It encodes CATTGEGEAFF.

The chain couples TRBV7-2 to TRBJ2-2; D not certain. The CDR3 sequence is 13 residues long. V was clipped by 5 bases and J by 6 bases, with 10 bases between them. From germline, CDR1 is SGHTA and CDR2 FQGNSA. The CDR3 is CASSPLESGELFF. The CDR3 nucleotides read TGTGCCAGCAGCCCCCTGGAGTCCGGGGAGCTGTTTTTT.

The J gene is TRBJ2-1, the V gene TRBV6-1; TRBD1 aligns across 8 bases. The CDR3 consists of 16 residues. Germline CDR1 reads MNHNS; CDR2 reads SASEGT. V gave up 2 bases and J gave up 2 bases; unmatched junction bases: 5. The CDR3 nucleotides are TGTGCCAGCAGTGAATTTGGACAGGGCACCTACAATGAGCAGTTCTTC. Translated, it gives CASSEFGQGTYNEQFF.

This chain connects TRBV4-3 to TRBJ2-1; 7 nucleotides agree with TRBD2. The CDR3 is 16 residues long. Trimming cost V 4 bases and J 8 bases; bases outside gene matches: 14. Germline V gene sequence: CDR1 LGHNA, CDR2 YSLEER. The DNA of the CDR3 is TGCGCCAGCAGCCGATACCCCGGGACTACGCCTGATGAGCAGTTCTTC. Translated, it gives CASSRYPGTTPDEQFF.